The 12 T cell receptor beta chains below come from one sample, sequenced in a study of PD-1 blockade in classical Hodgkin lymphoma. The time point was: newly diagnosed, previously untreated cHL patient sample. The data were produced by immunoSEQ multiplex PCR, yet TCRdb's version contains in-frame clones alone and is incomplete. The table has approximately 17,000 clones, more than 80% seen once. The sequenced material came from peripheral blood mononuclear cells (PBMCs). The receptors originated from a human donor with classical Hodgkin lymphoma.

This clone was seen only once. This chain links TRBV5-4 with TRBJ2-7; tentative D call: TRBD1 (6 bases). Germline V lookup: CDR1 SGHNT, CDR2 YYREEE (reference sequence). The CDR3 runs to 12 residues. V shed 2 bases and J shed 6 bases, with 9 bases lying between them. The chain's CDR3 is CASSFTGTEQYF. For the CDR3, the DNA is TGTGCCAGCAGCTTTACAGGGACCGAGCAGTACTTC.

This chain's CDR3 is CAWSPRDNQPQHF. CDR3 coding DNA: TGTGCCTGGAGTCCACGGGATAATCAGCCCCAGCATTTT. This sequence joins TRBV30 and TRBJ1-5; D is uncertain. Trimming left V 2 bases short and J 4 bases short, with 9 bases between. This CDR3 has 13 residues. Germline lookup yields CDR1 GTSNPN and CDR2 SVGIG (reference sequence).

The chain links TRBV9 to TRBJ2-7; 7 nucleotides line up with TRBD2. Germline CDR1 SGDLS, CDR2 YYNGEE. The CDR3 spans 16 residues. J was trimmed by 4 bases and V by 0 bases; bases with no gene match: 10. The CDR3 DNA is TGTGCCAGCAGCGTAGCTACTGCGGGAGCAAGTTACGAGCAGTACTTC. Translated, it gives CASSVATAGASYEQYF.

CDR3 in DNA: TGTGCCAGCAAAGGTGGGACTAGCGCCACCAATGAGCAGTTCTTC. As protein: CASKGGTSATNEQFF. The rearrangement uses TRBV2 and TRBJ2-1; TRBD2 matches 10 bases. V was pared by 7 bases and J by 6 bases, with 9 bases of the junction left unmatched. The germline CDR1 and CDR2 sequences are SNHLY and FYNNEI. CDR3 length: 15 residues.

The rearrangement links TRBV30 to TRBJ2-7; no clear D. Germline V CDR1 and CDR2: GTSNPN, SVGIG (reference sequence). V dropped 4 bases and J dropped 4 bases, with 17 bases sitting between them. The CDR3 totals 14 residues. The CDR3 reads CAWKPITDPYEQYF. The DNA for the CDR3 is TGTGCCTGGAAGCCAATTACGGACCCTTACGAGCAGTACTTC. The entire variable domain, with the rest obtained from reference TRBV30 and TRBJ2-7, is as follows: SQTIHQWPATLVQPVGSPLSLECTVEGTSNPNLYWYRQAAGRGLQLLFYSVGIGQISSEVPQNLSASRPQDRQFILSSKKLLLSDSGFYLCAWKPITDPYEQYFGPGTRLTVT.

The V and J genes are TRBV6-1 and TRBJ2-2; 7 bases match TRBD1. Trimming removed 4 bases from V and 7 bases from J; junction bases left unmatched: 6. Germline lookup yields CDR1 MNHNS and CDR2 SASEGT. The CDR3 covers 14 residues. The CDR3 reads CASSGTGDYGELFF. CDR3 DNA sequence: TGTGCCAGCAGTGGAACAGGGGATTACGGGGAGCTGTTTTTT.

There are a few counts of this clone. The chain has TRBV18 and TRBJ2-3; 14 nucleotides align to TRBD2. This CDR3 has 18 residues. Germline V CDR1 and CDR2: KGHSH, LQKENI. V gave up 3 bases and J gave up 1 base; unmatched junction bases: 6. Written as DNA, the CDR3 is TGTGCCAGCTCACCCCGGGGACTAGCGGGAGAGGGCACAGATACGCAGTATTTT. This sequence encodes CASSPRGLAGEGTDTQYF.

The chain employs TRBV7-8 and TRBJ1-1, with TRBD1 as a possible D gene (6 bases). Germline V gene data show CDR1 as SGHVS and CDR2 as FQNEAQ. V lost 3 bases and J 2 bases, leaving 13 bases between the germline ends. The CDR3 runs 15 residues. CDR3: CASSFSAGANTEAFF. The DNA for the CDR3 is TGTGCCAGCAGCTTTAGTGCAGGGGCTAACACTGAAGCTTTCTTT.

The rearrangement joins TRBV20-1 to TRBJ2-7; D remains ambiguous. V lost 0 bases to trimming and J lost 3 bases, with 3 bases between them. CDR3 length equals 11 residues. Germline assignment: CDR1 DFQATT and CDR2 SNEGSKA (reference sequence). CDR3: CSAREDYEQYF. CDR3 nucleotide sequence: TGCAGTGCTAGAGAGGACTACGAGCAGTACTTC.

Here the CDR3 reads CASSPLLRQGGVSDTQYF. CDR3 bases: TGTGCCAGCAGTCCCCTACTCCGACAGGGAGGTGTTTCAGATACGCAGTATTTT. The J gene is TRBJ2-3, the V gene TRBV27; TRBD1 might be the D (7 bases). Germline lookup yields CDR1 MNHEY and CDR2 SMNVEV (reference sequence). The CDR3 consists of 18 residues. V was shortened by 5 bases and J by 4 bases, with 25 bases between the two germline ends.

V is TRBV7-8 and J is TRBJ2-7; possibly TRBD2 for D (7 bases). With 5 bases removed from V and 1 base from J, the gap between germline ends came to 18 bases. The CDR3 has 16 amino acids. Germline V gene sequence: CDR1 SGHVS, CDR2 FQNEAQ. In DNA, the CDR3 is TGTGCCAGCAGCCCCATGGGGAGGGGGGCATCCTACGAGCAGTACTTC. It is translated as CASSPMGRGASYEQYF.

CDR3 loop: CASTLTVSGTDEQYF. The CDR3 DNA sequence: TGTGCCAGCACCCTGACGGTGAGCGGGACTGACGAGCAGTACTTC. V is TRBV4-2 and J is TRBJ2-7, with 7 positions matching TRBD2. CDR1 is LGHNA and CDR2 is YNFKEQ in the germline V gene. The ends lost 7 bases at V and 5 bases at J; junction bases unmatched: 14. The CDR3 extends over 15 amino acids.